What follows are 19 T cell receptor beta chains derived from one specimen sequenced in a study of CD8 T cells in Susac syndrome. An amount of RNA that ranged from roughly 0.5 to 1 ug was reverse transcribed with random hexamers. TCRdb re-called the immunoSEQ multiplex PCR reads through MiXCR, storing one row per CDR3 protein. The sample has roughly 110,000 distinct CDR3 sequences, roughly 91% seen once; the top ten hold 0.14%. Sequenced sample: CD4+ T cells from PBMCs. All receptors derive from a human donor in good health.

The count of this clonotype is one. The rearrangement joins TRBV5-4 to TRBJ1-2; no firm D call. CDR1 SGHNT and CDR2 YYREEE come from the germline V gene (reference sequence). The CDR3 loop spans 15 amino acids. V was pared by 4 bases and J by 4 bases, with 17 bases between. DNA for the CDR3: TGTGCCAGCAGCCCTGACCGACGCCCTGGCTATGGCTACACCTTC. Protein: CASSPDRRPGYGYTF.

This sequence joins TRBV11-3 and TRBJ2-1; D is uncertain. CDR1 is SGHNT, CDR2 YENEEA, per germline. The ends were cut back, 1 base at V and 9 bases at J, with 13 bases in the middle. This CDR3 contains 14 residues. CDR3 sequence reads: CASSLVPEGLEQFF. The CDR3 DNA reads TGTGCCAGCAGCTTAGTCCCAGAAGGGCTTGAGCAGTTCTTC.

This clonotype was seen once. V is TRBV4-1 and J is TRBJ2-3; the match to TRBD1 covers 8 bases. CDR1 and CDR2 from the germline V gene are MGHRA and YSYEKL. CDR3 length equals 15 residues. The V and J ends lost 5 bases and 0 bases, in that order; junction bases with no gene match: 4. CDR3 DNA: TGCGCCAGCAGCTCGACAGGGGCTAGCACAGATACGCAGTATTTT. Translation gives CASSSTGASTDTQYF.

The chain links TRBV28 to TRBJ2-7, with a tentative D call TRBD1 (6 bases). The CDR3 contains 16 residues. The germline CDR1 and CDR2 sequences are MDHEN and SYDVKM. V was trimmed by 3 bases and J by 0 bases, leaving 15 bases between them. CDR3 region: CASSFISGVTSYEQYF. The CDR3 DNA reads as TGTGCCAGCAGTTTCATATCAGGGGTGACCTCCTACGAGCAGTACTTC.

This rearrangement joins TRBV7-2 to TRBJ2-7; 11 nucleotides line up with TRBD1. Germline V gene lookup returns CDR1 SGHTA and CDR2 FQGNSA. Trimming removed 4 bases from V and 3 bases from J; junction bases left unmatched: 5. The CDR3 runs to 15 residues. CDR3 nucleotides: TGTGCCAGCAGCTCTCGGACAGGGGGCGTCTACGAGCAGTACTTC. Translation gives CASSSRTGGVYEQYF.

The chain uses TRBV14 and TRBJ1-4; no definite D call. This CDR3 spans 16 amino acids. V was cut by 3 bases and J by 7 bases, with 18 bases left in between. Germline values: CDR1 SGHDN, CDR2 FVKESK. CDR3 protein: CASSHGDQSIGEKLFF. The DNA of the CDR3 is TGTGCCAGCAGCCACGGGGATCAGAGTATAGGTGAAAAACTGTTTTTT.

V gene TRBV12-3 or TRBV12-4 combines with J gene TRBJ2-2; D possibly corresponds to TRBD1 (8 bases). The CDR3 is made up of 16 amino acids. Trimming removed 5 bases from V and 0 bases from J, with 13 bases in between. The CDR3 sequence is CASSVTGGANTGELFF. CDR3 nucleotide sequence: TGTGCCAGCAGTGTAACAGGGGGGGCGAACACCGGGGAGCTGTTTTTT.

V is TRBV21-1 and J is TRBJ1-2; TRBD1 is the table's D call, not checked against the DNA. TRBV21-1 is a recognized pseudogene. This CDR3 is built from 11 residues. CDR3: CARGPNYGYTF. The DNA of the CDR3 is TGTGCCAGGGGACCGAACTATGGCTACACCTTC.

The V gene is TRBV20-1, the J gene TRBJ1-4; tentatively, D is TRBD1 (5 bases). The CDR3 sequence is 13 residues long. The V gene lost 4 bases and the J gene lost 7 bases, with 13 bases spanning the gap. Germline V lookup: CDR1 DFQATT, CDR2 SNEGSKA (reference sequence). CDR3 in amino acids: CSAMPQGGEKLFF. As DNA, the CDR3 is TGCAGTGCTATGCCCCAGGGCGGTGAAAAACTGTTTTTT.

This clonotype has just one count. The gene calls are TRBV18 and TRBJ2-1; D is uncertain. The V and J ends lost 0 bases and 5 bases respectively, with 11 bases between them. Germline assignment: CDR1 KGHSH and CDR2 LQKENI. The CDR3 covers 15 residues. In nucleotides, the CDR3 is TGTGCCAGCTCACCACCTCTCGCAACGGACAATGAGCAGTTCTTC. Translated: CASSPPLATDNEQFF.

V and J are TRBV19 and TRBJ2-5; 12 bases line up with TRBD2. Germline-derived CDR1 and CDR2 are LNHDA and SQIVND (reference sequence). There are 16 residues in the CDR3. Losses at the gene ends were 5 bases for V and 5 bases for J; bases not matched to a gene: 9. CDR3: CASSPNLAGGPETQYF. The CDR3 coding sequence is TGTGCCAGTAGTCCCAACCTAGCGGGGGGGCCGGAGACCCAGTACTTC. The whole variable domain, filled in from reference TRBV19 and TRBJ2-5, reads DGGITQSPKYLFRKEGQNVTLSCEQNLNHDAMYWYRQDPGQGLRLIYYSQIVNDFQKGDIAEGYSVSREKKESFPLTVTSAQKNPTAFYLCASSPNLAGGPETQYFGPGTRLLVL.

The chain couples TRBV5-1 to TRBJ2-1; 8 bases agree with TRBD2. The CDR3 has 15 residues. Per the germline V gene, CDR1 is SGHRS and CDR2 is YFSETQ. Germline trimming cut 6 bases from V and 3 bases from J; bases unmatched to any gene: 8. The CDR3 reads CASKVVSGVYNEQFF. The CDR3, as DNA: TGCGCCAGCAAGGTGGTTAGCGGGGTCTACAATGAGCAGTTCTTC.

This rearrangement joins TRBV15 to TRBJ1-1, with D tentatively TRBD1 (6 bases). This CDR3 region has 14 residues. Germline V gene lookup returns CDR1 LNHNV and CDR2 YYDKDF (reference sequence). V lost 5 bases to trimming and J lost 0 bases, with 10 bases between them. Here the CDR3 reads CATSSGQLNTEAFF. As DNA, the CDR3 is TGTGCCACCAGCTCCGGACAGCTGAACACTGAAGCTTTCTTT.

This clonotype showed up just a few times. This sequence joins TRBV5-1 and TRBJ2-1; 7 bases agree with TRBD2. The CDR3 contains 13 residues. Trimming cost V 3 bases and J 9 bases; bases outside gene matches: 6. Germline values: CDR1 SGHRS, CDR2 YFSETQ. DNA for the CDR3: TGCGCCAGCAGCTCCCTACTAGCGACTGAGCAGTTCTTC. This encodes CASSSLLATEQFF.

The chain couples TRBV11-3 to TRBJ1-3; 7 bases line up with TRBD1. Germline-derived CDR1 and CDR2 are SGHNT and YENEEA. V shed 6 bases and J 3 bases; nucleotides not matched to a gene: 5. There are 14 residues in the CDR3. DNA for the CDR3: TGTGCCAGCAGTCAAGGGGGCTTTGGAAACACCATATATTTT. Translated, it gives CASSQGGFGNTIYF.

The chain has TRBV5-1 and TRBJ1-1, with D perhaps matching TRBD1 (5 bases). V gave up 4 bases and J gave up 5 bases, with 15 bases separating them. This CDR3 comprises 14 residues. CDR1 and CDR2 (germline): SGHRS, YFSETQ. CDR3 amino acids: CASSHGTRVTEAFF. CDR3 sequence (DNA): TGCGCCAGCAGCCACGGGACCCGGGTTACTGAAGCTTTCTTT.

The V gene is TRBV2, the J gene TRBJ1-3; D uncertain. Germline-derived CDR1 and CDR2 are SNHLY and FYNNEI. The CDR3 extends over 14 amino acids. With 3 bases removed from V and 0 bases from J, the gap between germline ends came to 6 bases. Written as DNA, the CDR3 is TGTGCCAGCAGTGATTACAGCTCTGGAAACACCATATATTTT. As protein: CASSDYSSGNTIYF.

DNA for the CDR3: TGTGCCAGCAGCTTAGCGAAGACAGGGACTGGCTACACCTTC. Its translation is CASSLAKTGTGYTF. This sequence joins TRBV7-2 and TRBJ1-2; 7 nucleotides match TRBD1. CDR3 size: 14 residues. Looked up from germline, CDR1 is SGHTA and CDR2 is FQGNSA. V was pared by 0 bases and J by 7 bases, with 5 bases of the junction left unmatched.

This chain uses TRBV20-1 with TRBJ1-4; D is possibly TRBD1 (5 bases). The CDR3 totals 15 residues. Looked up from germline, CDR1 is DFQATT and CDR2 is SNEGSKA (reference sequence). V shed 6 bases and J shed 8 bases, with 22 bases lying between them. The CDR3 bases are TGCAGTGCCCCCCCGCTTGACAGAGGTTGGGAAAAACTGTTTTTT. This gives the protein CSAPPLDRGWEKLFF.